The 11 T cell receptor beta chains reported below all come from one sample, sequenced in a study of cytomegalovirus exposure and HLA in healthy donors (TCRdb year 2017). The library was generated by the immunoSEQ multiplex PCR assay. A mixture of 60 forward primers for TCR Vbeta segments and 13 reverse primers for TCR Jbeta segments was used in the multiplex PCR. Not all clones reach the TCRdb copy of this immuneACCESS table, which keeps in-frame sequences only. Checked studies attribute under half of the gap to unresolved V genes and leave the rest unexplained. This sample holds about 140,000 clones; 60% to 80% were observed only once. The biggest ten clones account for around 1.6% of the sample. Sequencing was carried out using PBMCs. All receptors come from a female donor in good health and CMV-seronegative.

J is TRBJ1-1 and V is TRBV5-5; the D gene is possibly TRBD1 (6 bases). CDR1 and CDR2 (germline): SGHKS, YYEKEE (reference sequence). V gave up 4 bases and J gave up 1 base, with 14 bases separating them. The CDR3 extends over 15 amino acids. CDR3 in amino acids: CASSPDRRKNTEAFF. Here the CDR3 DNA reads TGTGCCAGCAGCCCGGACAGACGAAAGAACACTGAAGCTTTCTTT.

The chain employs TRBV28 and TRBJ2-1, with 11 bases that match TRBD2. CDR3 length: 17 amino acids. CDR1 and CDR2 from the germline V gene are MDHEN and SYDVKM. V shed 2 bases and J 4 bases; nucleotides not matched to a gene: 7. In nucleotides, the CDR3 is TGTGCCAGCAGTTTAATCCTTCGGACTAGCGGGTACAATGAGCAGTTCTTC. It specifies CASSLILRTSGYNEQFF.

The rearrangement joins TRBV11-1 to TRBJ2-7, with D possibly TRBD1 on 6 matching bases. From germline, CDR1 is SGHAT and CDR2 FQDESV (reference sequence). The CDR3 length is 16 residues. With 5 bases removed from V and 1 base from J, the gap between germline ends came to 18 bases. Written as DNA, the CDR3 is TGTGCCAGCAGCCCGGGACACGGAACCAAATCCTACGAGCAGTACTTC. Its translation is CASSPGHGTKSYEQYF.

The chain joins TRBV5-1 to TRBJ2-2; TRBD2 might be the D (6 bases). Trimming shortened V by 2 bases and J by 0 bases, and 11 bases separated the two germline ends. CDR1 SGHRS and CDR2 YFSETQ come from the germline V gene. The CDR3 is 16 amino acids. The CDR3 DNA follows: TGCGCCAGCAGCTTCTCGGGGGACGCGAACACCGGGGAGCTGTTTTTT. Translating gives CASSFSGDANTGELFF. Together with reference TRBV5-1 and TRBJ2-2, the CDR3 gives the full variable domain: KAGVTQTPRYLIKTRGQQVTLSCSPISGHRSVSWYQQTPGQGLQFLFEYFSETQRNKGNFPGRFSGRQFSNSRSEMNVSTLELGDSALYLCASSFSGDANTGELFFGEGSRLTVL.

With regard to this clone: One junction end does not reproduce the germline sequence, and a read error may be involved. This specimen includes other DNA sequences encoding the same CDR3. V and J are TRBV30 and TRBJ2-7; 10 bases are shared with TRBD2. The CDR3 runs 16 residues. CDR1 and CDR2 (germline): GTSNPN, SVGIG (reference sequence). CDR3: CAWSSLIAGGGYEQYF. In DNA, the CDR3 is TGTGCTTGGAGTTCCCTTATAGCGGGAGGAGGATACGAGCAGTACTTC.

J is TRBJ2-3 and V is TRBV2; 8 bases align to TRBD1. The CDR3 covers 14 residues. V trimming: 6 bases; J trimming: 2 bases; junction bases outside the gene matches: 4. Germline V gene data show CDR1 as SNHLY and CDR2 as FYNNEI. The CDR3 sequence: CASRRQGITDTQYF. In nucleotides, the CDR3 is TGTGCCAGCAGAAGACAGGGGATCACAGATACGCAGTATTTT.

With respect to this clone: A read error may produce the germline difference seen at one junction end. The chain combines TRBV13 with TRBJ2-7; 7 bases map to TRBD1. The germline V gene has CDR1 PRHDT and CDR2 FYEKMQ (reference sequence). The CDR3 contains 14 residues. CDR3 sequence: CASSSTGVSSEQYF. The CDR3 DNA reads TGTGCCAGCAGCTCAACAGGGGTATCCTCCGAGCAGTACTTC.

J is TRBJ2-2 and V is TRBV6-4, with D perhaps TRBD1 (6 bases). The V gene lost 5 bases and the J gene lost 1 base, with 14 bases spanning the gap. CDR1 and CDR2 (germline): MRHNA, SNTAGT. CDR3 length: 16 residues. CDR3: CASSPTGTENTGELFF. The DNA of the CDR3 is TGTGCCAGCAGTCCCACAGGGACGGAGAACACCGGGGAGCTGTTTTTT.

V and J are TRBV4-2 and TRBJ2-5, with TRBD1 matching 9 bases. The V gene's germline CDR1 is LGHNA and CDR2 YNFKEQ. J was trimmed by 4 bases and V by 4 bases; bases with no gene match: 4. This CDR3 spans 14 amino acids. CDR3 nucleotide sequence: TGTGCCAGCAGCCCCACGGACAGGGGAGAGACCCAGTACTTC. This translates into CASSPTDRGETQYF.

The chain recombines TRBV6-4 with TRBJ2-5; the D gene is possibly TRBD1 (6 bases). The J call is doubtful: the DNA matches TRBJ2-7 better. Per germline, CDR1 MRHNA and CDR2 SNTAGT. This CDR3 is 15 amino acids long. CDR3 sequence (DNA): TGTGCCAGCAGTGCTAACGGTGGGGGCCTCTACGAGCAGTACTTC. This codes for CASSANGGGLYEQYF.

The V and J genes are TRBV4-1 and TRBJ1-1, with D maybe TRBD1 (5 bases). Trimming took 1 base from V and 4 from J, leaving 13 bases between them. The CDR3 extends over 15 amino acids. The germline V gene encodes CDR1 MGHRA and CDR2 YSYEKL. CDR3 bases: TGCGCCAGCAGCCAAGTGTGGGGGGTTGGCACTGAAGCTTTCTTT. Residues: CASSQVWGVGTEAFF.